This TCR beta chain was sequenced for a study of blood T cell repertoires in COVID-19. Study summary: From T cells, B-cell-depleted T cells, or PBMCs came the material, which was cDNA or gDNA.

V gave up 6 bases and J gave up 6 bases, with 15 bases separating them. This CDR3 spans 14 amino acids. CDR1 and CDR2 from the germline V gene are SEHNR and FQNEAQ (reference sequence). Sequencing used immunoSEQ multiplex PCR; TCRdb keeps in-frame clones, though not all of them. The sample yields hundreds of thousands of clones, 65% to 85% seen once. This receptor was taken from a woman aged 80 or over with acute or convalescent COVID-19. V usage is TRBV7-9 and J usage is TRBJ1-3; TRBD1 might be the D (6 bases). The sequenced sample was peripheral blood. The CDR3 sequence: CASSSGTKPNTIYF. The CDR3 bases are TGTGCCAGCAGTTCCGGGACAAAACCAAACACCATATATTTT.